Sequencing of this T cell receptor (beta chain) was carried out in a study of siplizumab effects on memory and regulatory T cells. TCRdb's copy holds only in-frame clones and misses some; the assay was immunoSEQ multiplex PCR. The table shows about 87,000 clones, with over 80% occurring only once. Study results and limitations: With siplizumab, mappable alloreactive CD4+ clones averaged roughly 72% Treg-derived, versus 25% to 30% in controls. Contribution to the alloresponse seemed major for naive T cells, which also seemed more diverse than memory cells. Sequences below about 10^-5 frequency were poorly captured, and few alloreactive clones mapped to unstimulated subsets.

There are 17 residues in the CDR3. The germline V gene has CDR1 MGHRA and CDR2 YSYEKL. Trimming removed 3 bases from V and 0 bases from J, with 15 bases in between. Comments on this clone: Its target is not known.

The sequencing input was CD4+ T cells sorted from blood. The receptor comes from a human donor in good health. The J gene is TRBJ1-5, the V gene TRBV4-1; maybe TRBD1 (6 bases). The CDR3, as DNA: TGCGCCAGCAGCCACAGGACAGATACTGTTAGCAATCAGCCCCAGCATTTT. As protein: CASSHRTDTVSNQPQHF.